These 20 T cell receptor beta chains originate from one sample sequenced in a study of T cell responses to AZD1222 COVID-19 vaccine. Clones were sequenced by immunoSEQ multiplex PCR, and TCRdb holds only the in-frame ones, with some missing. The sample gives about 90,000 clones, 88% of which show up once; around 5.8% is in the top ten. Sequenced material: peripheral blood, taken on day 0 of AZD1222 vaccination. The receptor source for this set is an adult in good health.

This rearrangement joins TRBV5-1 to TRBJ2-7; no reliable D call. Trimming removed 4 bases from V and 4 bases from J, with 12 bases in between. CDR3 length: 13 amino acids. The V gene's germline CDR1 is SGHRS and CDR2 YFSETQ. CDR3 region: CASSTIVGYEQYF. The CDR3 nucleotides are TGCGCCAGCAGCACCATCGTGGGTTACGAGCAGTACTTC.

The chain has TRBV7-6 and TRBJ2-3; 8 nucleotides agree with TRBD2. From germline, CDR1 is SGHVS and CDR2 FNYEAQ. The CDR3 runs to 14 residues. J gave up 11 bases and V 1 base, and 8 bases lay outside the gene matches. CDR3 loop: CASSLERGLRRQYF. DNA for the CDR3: TGTGCCAGCAGCTTAGAGCGGGGGCTGAGGAGGCAGTATTTT.

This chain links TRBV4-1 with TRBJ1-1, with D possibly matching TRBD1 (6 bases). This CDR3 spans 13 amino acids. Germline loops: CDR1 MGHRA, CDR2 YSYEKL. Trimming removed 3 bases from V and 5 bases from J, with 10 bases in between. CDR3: CASSQKGGTEAFF. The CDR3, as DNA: TGCGCCAGCAGCCAGAAGGGGGGTACTGAAGCTTTCTTT.

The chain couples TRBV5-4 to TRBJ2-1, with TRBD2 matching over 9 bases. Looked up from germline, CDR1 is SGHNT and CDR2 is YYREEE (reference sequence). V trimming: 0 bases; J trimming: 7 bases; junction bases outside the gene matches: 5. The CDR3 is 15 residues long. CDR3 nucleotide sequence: TGTGCCAGCAGCTTGGAAGCGGGAGGTAGGAATGAGCAGTTCTTC. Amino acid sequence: CASSLEAGGRNEQFF. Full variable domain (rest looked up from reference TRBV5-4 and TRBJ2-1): ETGVTQSPTHLIKTRGQQVTLRCSSQSGHNTVSWYQQALGQGPQFIFQYYREEENGRGNFPPRFSGLQFPNYSSELNVNALELDDSALYLCASSLEAGGRNEQFFGPGTRLTVL.

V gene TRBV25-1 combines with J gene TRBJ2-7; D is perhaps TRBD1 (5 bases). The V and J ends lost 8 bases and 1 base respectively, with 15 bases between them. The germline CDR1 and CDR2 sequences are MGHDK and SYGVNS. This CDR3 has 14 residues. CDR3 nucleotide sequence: TGTGCCAGCGGGGCCATGGGATCATCCTACGAGCAGTACTTC. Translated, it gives CASGAMGSSYEQYF.

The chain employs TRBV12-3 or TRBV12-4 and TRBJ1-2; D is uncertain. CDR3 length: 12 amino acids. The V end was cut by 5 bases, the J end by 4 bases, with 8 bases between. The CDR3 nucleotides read TGTGCCAGCAGTACGATAAGCTATGGCTACACCTTC. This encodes CASSTISYGYTF.

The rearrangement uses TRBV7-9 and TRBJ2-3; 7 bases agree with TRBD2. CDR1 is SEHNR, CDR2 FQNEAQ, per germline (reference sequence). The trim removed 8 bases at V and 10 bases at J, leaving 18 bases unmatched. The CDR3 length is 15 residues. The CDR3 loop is CASGGGRARSPAQYF. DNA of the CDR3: TGTGCCAGCGGTGGAGGGAGGGCCAGGTCTCCTGCGCAGTATTTT.

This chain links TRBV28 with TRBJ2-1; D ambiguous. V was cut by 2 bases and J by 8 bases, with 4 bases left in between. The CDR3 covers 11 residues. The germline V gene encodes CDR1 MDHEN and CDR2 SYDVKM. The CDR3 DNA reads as TGTGCCAGCAGTTTAAATGATGAGCAGTTCTTC. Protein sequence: CASSLNDEQFF. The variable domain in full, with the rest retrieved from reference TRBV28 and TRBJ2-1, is DVKVTQSSRYLVKRTGEKVFLECVQDMDHENMFWYRQDPGLGLRLIYFSYDVKMKEKGDIPEGYSVSREKKERFSLILESASTNQTSMYLCASSLNDEQFFGPGTRLTVL.

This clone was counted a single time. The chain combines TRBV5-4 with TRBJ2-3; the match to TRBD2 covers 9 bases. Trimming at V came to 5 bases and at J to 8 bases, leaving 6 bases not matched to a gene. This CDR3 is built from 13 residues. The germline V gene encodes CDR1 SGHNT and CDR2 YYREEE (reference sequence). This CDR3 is CASSWTSVATQYF. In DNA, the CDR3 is TGTGCCAGCAGTTGGACTAGCGTTGCTACGCAGTATTTT.

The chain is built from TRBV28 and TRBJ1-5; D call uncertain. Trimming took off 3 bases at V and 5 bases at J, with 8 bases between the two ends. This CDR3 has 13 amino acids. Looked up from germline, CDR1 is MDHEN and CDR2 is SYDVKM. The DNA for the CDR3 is TGTGCCAGCAGTTTGGGAACCGATCAGCCCCAGCATTTT. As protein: CASSLGTDQPQHF.

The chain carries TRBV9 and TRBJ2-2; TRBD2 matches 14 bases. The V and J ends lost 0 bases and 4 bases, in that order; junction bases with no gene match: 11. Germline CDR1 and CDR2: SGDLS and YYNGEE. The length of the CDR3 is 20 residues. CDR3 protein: CASSVEWGTSGSDGTGELFF. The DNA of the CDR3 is TGTGCCAGCAGCGTAGAATGGGGGACTAGCGGGAGCGATGGCACCGGGGAGCTGTTTTTT.

In DNA form, the CDR3 reads TGTGCCAGCTCACCGCGTCAACCCGGGACTGGAAACACCATATATTTT. Protein product: CASSPRQPGTGNTIYF. This rearrangement joins TRBV18 to TRBJ1-3; D is unclear. Germline CDR1 KGHSH, CDR2 LQKENI. This CDR3 has 16 residues. Trimming removed 3 bases from V and 2 bases from J, with 14 bases in between.

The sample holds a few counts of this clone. CDR3: CASSTDRGPYEQYF. The CDR3 nucleotides read TGTGCCAGTTCAACTGACAGGGGGCCCTACGAGCAGTACTTC. This rearrangement joins TRBV18 to TRBJ2-7; 10 nucleotides align to TRBD1. The CDR3 loop spans 14 amino acids. The V gene end was trimmed by 9 bases and the J gene end by 2 bases; junction bases not matched to a gene: 7. Germline V gives CDR1 KGHSH, CDR2 LQKENI.

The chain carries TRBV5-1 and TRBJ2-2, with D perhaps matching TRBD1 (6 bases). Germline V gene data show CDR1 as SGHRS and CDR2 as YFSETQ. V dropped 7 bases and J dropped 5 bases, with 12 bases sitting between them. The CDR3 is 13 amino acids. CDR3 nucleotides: TGCGCCAGCCGAATAGGGGGAACCGGGGAGCTGTTTTTT. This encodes CASRIGGTGELFF. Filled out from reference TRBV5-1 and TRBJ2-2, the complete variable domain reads KAGVTQTPRYLIKTRGQQVTLSCSPISGHRSVSWYQQTPGQGLQFLFEYFSETQRNKGNFPGRFSGRQFSNSRSEMNVSTLELGDSALYLCASRIGGTGELFFGEGSRLTVL.

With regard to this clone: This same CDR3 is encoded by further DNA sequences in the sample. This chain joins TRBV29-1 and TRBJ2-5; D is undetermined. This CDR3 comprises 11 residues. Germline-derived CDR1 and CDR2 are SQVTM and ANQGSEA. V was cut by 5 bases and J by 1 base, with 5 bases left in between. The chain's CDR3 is CSVRPQETQYF. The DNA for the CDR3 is TGCAGCGTTAGGCCCCAAGAGACCCAGTACTTC.

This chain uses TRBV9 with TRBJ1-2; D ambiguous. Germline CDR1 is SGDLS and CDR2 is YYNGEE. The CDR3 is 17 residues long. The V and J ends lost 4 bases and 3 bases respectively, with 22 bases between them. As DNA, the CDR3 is TGTGCCAGCAGCCCCGAAGGATCCCATGAGCCCTACTATGGCTACACCTTC. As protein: CASSPEGSHEPYYGYTF.

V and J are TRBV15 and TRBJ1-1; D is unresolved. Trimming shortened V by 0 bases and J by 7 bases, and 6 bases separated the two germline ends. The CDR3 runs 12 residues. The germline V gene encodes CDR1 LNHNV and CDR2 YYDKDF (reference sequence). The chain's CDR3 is CATSRDQFEAFF. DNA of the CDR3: TGTGCCACCAGCAGAGACCAGTTTGAAGCTTTCTTT.

The CDR3 loop reads CASSEEHTGELFF. DNA of the CDR3: TGTGCCAGCAGTGAAGAACACACCGGGGAGCTGTTTTTT. The J gene is TRBJ2-2, the V gene TRBV2; no definite D call. The CDR3 extends over 13 amino acids. The V gene's germline CDR1 is SNHLY and CDR2 FYNNEI. Trimming removed 1 base at V and 3 bases at J, with 3 bases between. Supplemented by reference TRBV2 and TRBJ2-2, the full variable domain reads EPEVTQTPSHQVTQMGQEVILRCVPISNHLYFYWYRQILGQKVEFLVSFYNNEISEKSEIFDDQFSVERPDGSNFTLKIRSTKLEDSAMYFCASSEEHTGELFFGEGSRLTVL.

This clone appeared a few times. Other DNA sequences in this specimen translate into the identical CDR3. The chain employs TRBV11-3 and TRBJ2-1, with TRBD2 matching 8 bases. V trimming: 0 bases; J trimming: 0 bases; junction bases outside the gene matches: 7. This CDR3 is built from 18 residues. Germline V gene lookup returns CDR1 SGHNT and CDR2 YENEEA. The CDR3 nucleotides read TGTGCCAGCAGCTTAGATCAGGGAGGGACTAGCTCCTACAATGAGCAGTTCTTC. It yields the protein CASSLDQGGTSSYNEQFF.

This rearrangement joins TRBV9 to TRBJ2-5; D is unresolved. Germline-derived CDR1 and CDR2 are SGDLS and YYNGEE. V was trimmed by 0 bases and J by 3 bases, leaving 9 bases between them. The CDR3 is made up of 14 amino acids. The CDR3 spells CASSVEGGEETQYF. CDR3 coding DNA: TGTGCCAGCAGCGTAGAGGGCGGAGAAGAGACCCAGTACTTC.